One sample yielded the 14 T cell receptor beta chains listed below, sequenced in a study of blood T cell repertoires in COVID-19 (dated by TCRdb to the early 2020s). Library construction relied on the immunoSEQ multiplex PCR assay. As stored in TCRdb, this immuneACCESS dataset retains in-frame rearrangements with V and J assigned. A fraction of the clones does not appear; measured against another copy, unresolved V genes explain less than half of the discrepancy, and the remainder lacks a known reason. In all, the sample holds roughly 400,000 clones, and more than 70% of those were seen once. Of the sample, approximately 1.5% falls within the top ten clones. Material: PBMCs or T cells enriched from blood (not recorded which). These receptors were obtained from a woman aged 18-29 years who had been exposed to COVID-19.

The chain combines TRBV4-1 with TRBJ1-5; D call uncertain. The CDR3 spans 14 residues. V was cut by 3 bases and J by 0 bases, with 6 bases left in between. Germline CDR1 is MGHRA and CDR2 is YSYEKL. CDR3 amino acids: CASSHWSSNQPQHF. In DNA form, the CDR3 reads TGCGCCAGCAGCCATTGGAGTAGCAATCAGCCCCAGCATTTT.

This clone was counted ten times or more. The V and J genes are TRBV25-1 and TRBJ2-7, with D perhaps matching TRBD2 (6 bases). From germline, CDR1 is MGHDK and CDR2 SYGVNS. V lost 1 base and J 0 bases, leaving 13 bases between the germline ends. The CDR3 runs 16 residues. CDR3 bases: TGTGCCAGCAGTGAATTGGAGGGGCTGGACTCCTACGAGCAGTACTTC. Translating it yields CASSELEGLDSYEQYF.

Regarding this clone: This is likely a read error, given that the CDR3 carries no conserved phenylalanine or tryptophan at its end. V and J are TRBV18 and TRBJ1-5, with TRBD1 matching 8 bases. The V gene's germline CDR1 is KGHSH and CDR2 LQKENI. The CDR3 length is 16 residues. Unmatched junction bases numbered 4, after V lost 3 bases and J lost 0 bases. The CDR3 sequence is CASSPSGTGSNQPQHL. The DNA of the CDR3 is TGTGCCAGCTCACCGTCCGGGACAGGTAGCAATCAGCCCCAGCATCTT.

The rearrangement joins TRBV27 to TRBJ2-7, with 8 bases lining up with TRBD2. The CDR3 runs to 14 residues. J was trimmed by 0 bases and V by 7 bases; bases with no gene match: 5. The V gene's germline CDR1 is MNHEY and CDR2 SMNVEV (reference sequence). CDR3 protein: CASTLGGDSYEQYF. CDR3 in DNA: TGTGCCAGCACCCTCGGGGGGGACTCCTACGAGCAGTACTTC.

This clone was picked up one time. The chain joins TRBV2 to TRBJ2-7; 8 bases are shared with TRBD1. The CDR3 covers 15 residues. V was clipped by 2 bases and J by 0 bases; unmatched bases: 3. Germline V gives CDR1 SNHLY, CDR2 FYNNEI. Here the CDR3 DNA reads TGTGCCAGCAGTGAAACGGGACAGGCCTCCTACGAGCAGTACTTC. This translates into CASSETGQASYEQYF.

V is TRBV4-2 and J is TRBJ2-7; 8 bases align to TRBD2. The ends lost 2 bases at V and 5 bases at J; junction bases unmatched: 11. The CDR3 contains 16 residues. Germline CDR1 reads LGHNA; CDR2 reads YNFKEQ. The CDR3 region is CASSQSPWTSNDEQYF. In DNA form, the CDR3 reads TGTGCCAGCAGCCAATCCCCTTGGACTAGCAACGACGAGCAGTACTTC.

In nucleotides, the CDR3 is TGTGCCAGCAGTTCATTCCCGGGACAGGGGTACGAGCAGTACTTC. It is translated as CASSSFPGQGYEQYF. The chain is built from TRBV7-9 and TRBJ2-7, with TRBD1 matching 10 bases. This CDR3 has 15 amino acids. Germline CDR1 SEHNR, CDR2 FQNEAQ (reference sequence). V was pared by 6 bases and J by 4 bases, with 9 bases of the junction left unmatched. Drawing the rest from reference TRBV7-9 and TRBJ2-7, the complete variable domain is DTGVSQNPRHKITKRGQNVTFRCDPISEHNRLYWYRQTLGQGPEFLTYFQNEAQLEKSRLLSDRFSAERPKGSFSTLEIQRTEQGDSAMYLCASSSFPGQGYEQYFGPGTRLTVT.

J is TRBJ1-2 and V is TRBV6-1, with D uncertain. The CDR3 is 16 residues long. Germline-derived CDR1 and CDR2 are MNHNS and SASEGT. Trimming cost V 2 bases and J 2 bases, with 15 bases left between them. CDR3 amino acids: CASSERKEGRNYGYTF. CDR3 coding DNA: TGTGCCAGCAGTGAAAGAAAAGAAGGGAGAAACTATGGCTACACCTTC.

The chain couples TRBV5-1 to TRBJ1-1; 8 bases are shared with TRBD1. Trimming removed 3 bases from V and 3 bases from J; junction bases left unmatched: 1. Germline V gene lookup returns CDR1 SGHRS and CDR2 YFSETQ. CDR3 length: 13 residues. The CDR3 region is CASSSDRDTEAFF. DNA of the CDR3: TGCGCCAGCAGCTCGGACAGGGACACTGAAGCTTTCTTT.

For the CDR3, the DNA is TGTGCCAGCTCACCCCAGCGGGACAGGGTCACAGATACGCAGTATTTT. Translating gives CASSPQRDRVTDTQYF. The chain joins TRBV18 to TRBJ2-3, with 9 bases lining up with TRBD1. Germline V gene data show CDR1 as KGHSH and CDR2 as LQKENI. There are 16 residues in the CDR3. With 3 bases clipped from V and 2 bases from J, the junction kept 6 bases outside the gene matches.

The chain links TRBV27 to TRBJ1-5; 9 positions agree with TRBD1. V lost 5 bases to trimming and J lost 3 bases; unmatched junction nucleotides: 2. Germline V gene sequence: CDR1 MNHEY, CDR2 SMNVEV (reference sequence). The CDR3 totals 14 residues. CDR3 amino acids: CASSRTGDNQPQHF. The CDR3, as DNA: TGTGCCAGCAGTCGGACAGGGGACAATCAGCCCCAGCATTTT.

This chain joins TRBV3-1 (or the pseudogene TRBV3-2) and TRBJ1-6; 7 positions agree with TRBD1. Per the germline V gene, CDR1 is LGHDT and CDR2 is YNNKEL (reference sequence). The CDR3 has 15 amino acids. J lost 7 bases, V lost 3 bases, and 6 bases had no gene match. CDR3 sequence reads: CASSQATGPNSPLHF. Here the CDR3 DNA reads TGTGCCAGCAGCCAGGCGACAGGGCCGAATTCACCCCTCCACTTT.

This rearrangement joins TRBV7-2 to TRBJ2-1; 12 nucleotides match TRBD2. CDR1 and CDR2 from the germline V gene are SGHTA and FQGNSA. V shed 1 base, J shed 4 bases, and the junction held 11 bases outside the gene matches. This CDR3 region has 19 residues. The CDR3 DNA sequence: TGTGCCAGCAGCTTAGATGGCCTAGCGGGGGGGCTTGAGTACAATGAGCAGTTCTTC. Translation: CASSLDGLAGGLEYNEQFF.

The V call is TRBV19, the J call TRBJ2-5, with D tentatively TRBD1 (5 bases). Germline CDR1 is LNHDA and CDR2 is SQIVND (reference sequence). The length of the CDR3 is 12 residues. V was cut by 8 bases and J by 2 bases, with 9 bases left in between. The CDR3 reads CASSGSQETQYF. In nucleotides, the CDR3 is TGTGCCAGTTCAGGGTCGCAAGAGACCCAGTACTTC.